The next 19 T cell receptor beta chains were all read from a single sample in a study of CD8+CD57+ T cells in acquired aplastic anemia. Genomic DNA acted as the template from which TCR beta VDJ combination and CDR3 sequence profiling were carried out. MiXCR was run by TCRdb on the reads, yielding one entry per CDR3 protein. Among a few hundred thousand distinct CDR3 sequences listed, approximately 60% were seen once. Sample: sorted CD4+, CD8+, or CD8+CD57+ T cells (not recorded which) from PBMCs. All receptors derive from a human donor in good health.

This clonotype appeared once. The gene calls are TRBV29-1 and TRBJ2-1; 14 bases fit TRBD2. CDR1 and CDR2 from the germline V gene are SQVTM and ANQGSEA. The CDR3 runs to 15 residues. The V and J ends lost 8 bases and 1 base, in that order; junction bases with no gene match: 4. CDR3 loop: CSMTSGGASYNEQFF. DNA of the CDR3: TGCAGCATGACTAGCGGGGGGGCGTCCTACAATGAGCAGTTCTTC.

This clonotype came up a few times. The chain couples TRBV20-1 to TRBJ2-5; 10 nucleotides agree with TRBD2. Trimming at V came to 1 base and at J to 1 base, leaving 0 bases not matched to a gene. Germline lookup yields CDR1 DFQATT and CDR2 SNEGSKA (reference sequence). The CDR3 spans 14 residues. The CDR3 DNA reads TGCAGTGCTAGAGGGACTAGCGGCCAAGAGACCCAGTACTTC. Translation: CSARGTSGQETQYF.

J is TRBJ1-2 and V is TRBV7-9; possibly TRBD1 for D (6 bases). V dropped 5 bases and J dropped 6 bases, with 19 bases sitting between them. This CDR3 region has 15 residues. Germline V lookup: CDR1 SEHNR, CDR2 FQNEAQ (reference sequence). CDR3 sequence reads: CASSPGSLGAHGYTF. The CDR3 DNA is TGTGCCAGCAGCCCGGGCTCATTGGGGGCCCATGGCTACACCTTC.

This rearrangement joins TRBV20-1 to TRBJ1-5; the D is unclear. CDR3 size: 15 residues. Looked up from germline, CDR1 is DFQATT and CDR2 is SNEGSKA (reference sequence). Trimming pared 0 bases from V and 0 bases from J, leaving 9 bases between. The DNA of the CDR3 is TGCAGTGCTAGAGACAGGTGGGGTAGCAATCAGCCCCAGCATTTT. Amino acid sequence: CSARDRWGSNQPQHF.

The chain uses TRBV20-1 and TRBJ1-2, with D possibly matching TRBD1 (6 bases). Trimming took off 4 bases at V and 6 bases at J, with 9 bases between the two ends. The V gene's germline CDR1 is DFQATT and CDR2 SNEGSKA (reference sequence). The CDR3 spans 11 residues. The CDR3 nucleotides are TGCAGTGCTAAGGGGGGGGATGGCTACACCTTC. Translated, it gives CSAKGGDGYTF.

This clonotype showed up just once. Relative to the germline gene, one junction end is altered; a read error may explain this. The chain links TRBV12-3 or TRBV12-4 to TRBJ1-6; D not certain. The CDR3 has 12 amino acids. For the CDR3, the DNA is TGTGCCAGCAGCGACATAAATTCGCCCCTCCACTTT. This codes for CASSDINSPLHF.

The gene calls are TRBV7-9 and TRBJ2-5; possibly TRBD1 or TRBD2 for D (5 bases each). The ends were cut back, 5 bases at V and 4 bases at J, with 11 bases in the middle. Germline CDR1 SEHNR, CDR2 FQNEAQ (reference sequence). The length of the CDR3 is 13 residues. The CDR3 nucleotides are TGTGCCAGCAGCACCCCTGGGGGAGAGACCCAGTACTTC. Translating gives CASSTPGGETQYF.

CDR3 nucleotides: TGTGCCAGCACCGGGCAGGGCGCTTCACCCCTCCACTTT. Translation gives CASTGQGASPLHF. The chain recombines TRBV2 with TRBJ1-6; D perhaps matches TRBD1 (5 bases). CDR3 length: 13 amino acids. V was pared by 7 bases and J by 9 bases, with 13 bases between. The germline gives CDR1 SNHLY, CDR2 FYNNEI.

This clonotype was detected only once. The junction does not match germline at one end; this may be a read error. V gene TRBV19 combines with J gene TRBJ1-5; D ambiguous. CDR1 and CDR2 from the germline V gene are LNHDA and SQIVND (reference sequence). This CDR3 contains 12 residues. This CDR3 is CASSVGSQPQHF. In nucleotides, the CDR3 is TGCGCCAGTAGTGTGGGGAGCCAGCCCCAGCATTTT.

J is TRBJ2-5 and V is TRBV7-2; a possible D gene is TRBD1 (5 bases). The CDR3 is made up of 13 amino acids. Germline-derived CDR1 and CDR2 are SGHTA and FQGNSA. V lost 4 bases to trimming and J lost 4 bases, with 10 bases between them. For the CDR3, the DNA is TGTGCCAGCAGCTACGCTGGGGCAGAGACCCAGTACTTC. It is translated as CASSYAGAETQYF.

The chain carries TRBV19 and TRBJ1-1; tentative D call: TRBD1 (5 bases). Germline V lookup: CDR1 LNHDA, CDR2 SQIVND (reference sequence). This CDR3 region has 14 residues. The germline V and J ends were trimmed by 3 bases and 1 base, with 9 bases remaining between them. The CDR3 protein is CASSIQGGNTEAFF. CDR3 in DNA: TGTGCCAGTAGTATCCAGGGAGGGAACACTGAAGCTTTCTTT.

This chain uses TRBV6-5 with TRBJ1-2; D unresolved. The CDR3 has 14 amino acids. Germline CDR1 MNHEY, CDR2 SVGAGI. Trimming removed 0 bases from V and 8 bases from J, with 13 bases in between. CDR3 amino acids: CASSYSQHPGGYTF. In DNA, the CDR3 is TGTGCCAGCAGTTACTCACAGCATCCAGGAGGCTACACCTTC.

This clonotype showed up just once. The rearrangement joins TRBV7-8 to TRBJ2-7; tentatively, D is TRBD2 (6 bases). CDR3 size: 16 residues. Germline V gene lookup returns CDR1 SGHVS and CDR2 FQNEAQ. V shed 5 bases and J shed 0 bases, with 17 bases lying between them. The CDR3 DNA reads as TGTGCCAGCAGCGAGCAAGGGACTGCAAGCTCCTACGAGCAGTACTTC. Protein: CASSEQGTASSYEQYF.

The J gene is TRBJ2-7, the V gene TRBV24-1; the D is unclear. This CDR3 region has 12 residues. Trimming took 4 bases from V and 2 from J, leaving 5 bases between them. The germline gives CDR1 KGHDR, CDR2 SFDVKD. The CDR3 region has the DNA TGTGCCACCAGTGACCGAACCTACGAGCAGTACTTC. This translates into CATSDRTYEQYF.

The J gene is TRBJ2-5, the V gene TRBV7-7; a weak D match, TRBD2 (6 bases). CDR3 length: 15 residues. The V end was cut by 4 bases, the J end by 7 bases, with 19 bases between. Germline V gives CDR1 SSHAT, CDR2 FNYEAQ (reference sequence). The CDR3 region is CASSSNTGEGWTQYF. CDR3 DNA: TGTGCCAGCAGCTCCAACACGGGAGAAGGCTGGACCCAGTACTTC.

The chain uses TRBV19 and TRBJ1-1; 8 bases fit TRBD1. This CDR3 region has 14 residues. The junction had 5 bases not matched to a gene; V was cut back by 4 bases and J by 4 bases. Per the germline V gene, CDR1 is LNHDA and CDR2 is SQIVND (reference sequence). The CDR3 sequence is CASSKTGVSTEAFF. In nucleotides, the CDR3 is TGTGCCAGTAGTAAGACAGGGGTGAGCACTGAAGCTTTCTTT.

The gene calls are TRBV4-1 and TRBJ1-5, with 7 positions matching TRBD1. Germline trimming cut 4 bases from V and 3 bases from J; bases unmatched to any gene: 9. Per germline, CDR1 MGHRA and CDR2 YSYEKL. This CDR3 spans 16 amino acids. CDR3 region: CASSRYRDSDNQPQHF. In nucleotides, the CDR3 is TGCGCCAGCAGCCGGTACCGGGACAGCGACAATCAGCCCCAGCATTTT.

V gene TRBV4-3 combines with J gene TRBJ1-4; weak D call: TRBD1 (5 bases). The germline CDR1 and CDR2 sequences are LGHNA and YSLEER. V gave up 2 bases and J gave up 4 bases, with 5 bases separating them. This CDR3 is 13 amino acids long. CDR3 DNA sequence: TGCGCCAGCAGCCAACAGGGTAATGAAAAACTGTTTTTT. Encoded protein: CASSQQGNEKLFF.

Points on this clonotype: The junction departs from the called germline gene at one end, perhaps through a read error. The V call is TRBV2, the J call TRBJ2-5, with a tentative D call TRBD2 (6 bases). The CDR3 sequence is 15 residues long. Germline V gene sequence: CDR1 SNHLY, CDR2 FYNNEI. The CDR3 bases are TGTGCCAGCAGTGTGTCCGGGGGAGTTCAAGGGACCCAGTACTTC. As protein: CASSVSGGVQGTQYF.